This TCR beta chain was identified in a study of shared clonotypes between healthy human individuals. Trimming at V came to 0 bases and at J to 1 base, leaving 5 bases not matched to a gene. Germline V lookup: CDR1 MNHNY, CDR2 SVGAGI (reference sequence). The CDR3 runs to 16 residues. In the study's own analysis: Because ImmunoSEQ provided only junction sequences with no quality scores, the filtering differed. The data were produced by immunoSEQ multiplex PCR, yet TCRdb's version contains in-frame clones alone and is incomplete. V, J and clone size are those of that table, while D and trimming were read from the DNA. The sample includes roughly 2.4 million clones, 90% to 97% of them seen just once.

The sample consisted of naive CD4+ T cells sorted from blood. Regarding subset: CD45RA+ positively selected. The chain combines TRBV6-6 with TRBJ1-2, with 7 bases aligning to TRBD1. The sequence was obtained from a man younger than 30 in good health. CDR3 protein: CASSYSMGQSNYGYTF. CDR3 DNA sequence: TGTGCCAGCAGTTACTCGATGGGACAGAGTAACTATGGCTACACCTTC.